This is a list of T cell receptor beta chains from one sample in a study of T cells in Graves' hyperthyroidism and ophthalmopathy. TCRdb re-called the multiplex PCR reads through MiXCR, storing one row per CDR3 protein. The sample includes over 250,000 distinct CDR3 sequences, around 25% of them seen just once. Sequencing was carried out using blood. The origin of the receptors is a man in his forties with Graves' hyperthyroidism that later progressed to Graves' ophthalmopathy. Each CDR3 is given without its conserved first and last residue. D genes are given only for firm matches.

.,TRBV5-1,TRBJ2-7,ASSRESQSSYEQY
.,TRBV29-1,TRBJ2-5,SVVSRPQETQY
.,TRBV10-2,TRBJ1-2,ASSLSGRGGYT
.,TRBV7-3,TRBJ2-7,ASSPSPGRGYEQY
.,TRBV6-1,TRBJ2-7,ASSDLPKSYEQY
.,TRBV7-2,TRBJ2-4,ASSLDTNRKNIQY
.,TRBV6-5,TRBJ2-5,ASSYPTQETQY
.,TRBV10-3,TRBJ2-5,AISEPRSETQY
TRBD1,TRBV7-9,TRBJ2-7,ASSRGQGYTYEQY
TRBD1,TRBV4-1,TRBJ2-5,ASSRGTEQETQY
TRBD2,TRBV20-1,TRBJ2-5,SARDPTSGRRGWTQY
.,TRBV30,TRBJ1-2,AWTPASNYGYT
.,TRBV29-1,TRBJ2-7,SVEDPEQY
TRBD2,TRBV2,TRBJ2-7,ASSPLDSRGTYEQY
.,TRBV14,TRBJ2-7,ASSQWETGRHEQY
TRBD1,TRBV2,TRBJ1-5,ASRRGDRGLPQPQH
TRBD2,TRBV4-2,TRBJ2-7,ASSYLAGEDEQY
.,TRBV10-2,TRBJ2-7,ASSELGSQTYEQY
TRBD1,TRBV6-2/TRBV6-3,TRBJ1-2,ASSYPDRGSAGYT
TRBD2,TRBV6-5,TRBJ2-7,ASSYGRALEQY
.,TRBV24-1,TRBJ1-2,ATSSTEIYGYT
.,TRBV7-2,TRBJ2-7,ASSFDWGSYEQY
TRBD2,TRBV9,TRBJ2-7,ASSGPTSGFNEQY
.,TRBV27,TRBJ2-7,ASSLKDGRKSYEQY
.,TRBV11-2,TRBJ1-5,ASSLRRKNGNQPQH
.,TRBV20-1,TRBJ1-1,SARDPRVNTEAF
.,TRBV6-5,TRBJ2-5,ASSYMSGARETQY
.,TRBV29-1,TRBJ2-7,SVLGQFYEQY
TRBD2,TRBV18,TRBJ2-5,ANSPSSAYKRTSGIKAWETQY
.,TRBV6-5,TRBJ2-6,ASSYGGSGANVLT
.,TRBV9,TRBJ2-5,ASSVAPSETQY
.,TRBV5-1,TRBJ1-1,ASSPGSPGTEAF
.,TRBV10-3,TRBJ1-5,AISVKENQPQH
.,TRBV30,TRBJ1-1,AWSVWVNTEAF
TRBD1,TRBV28,TRBJ2-5,ASTPGQGLETQY
TRBD2,TRBV15,TRBJ2-2,ATRLMREYVGELF
TRBD2,TRBV27,TRBJ2-2,ASRRSLAGNTGELF
TRBD1,TRBV6-2/TRBV6-3,TRBJ1-5,ASSYLGQGGQPQH
.,TRBV29-1,TRBJ1-5,SVQSSRNQPQH
.,TRBV6-5,TRBJ2-7,ASSYSARGGYEQY
.,TRBV19,TRBJ1-5,ASSDGLQPQH
.,TRBV28,TRBJ1-5,ASAAGGVVSNQPQH
.,TRBV5-1,TRBJ1-1,ASSQQGWEAF
.,TRBV7-8,TRBJ2-1,ASSQSFSYNEQF
TRBD1,TRBV19,TRBJ1-1,ASSIRRTGPMNTEAF
TRBD2,TRBV4-2,TRBJ2-7,ASSQVHLAGTHEQY
.,TRBV12-3/TRBV12-4,TRBJ2-2,ASSRQDNTGELF
.,TRBV7-9,TRBJ1-1,ASSSTGTLNTEAF
.,TRBV12-5,TRBJ1-2,ASGSPPEENNYGYT
.,TRBV6-5,TRBJ1-2,ASSSTGQLFNYGYT